Sequencing of this TCR beta chain was carried out in a study of blood T cells in healthy people across ages. The study, taken as a whole, reports: TCR beta diversity, measured per million T cells, fell in a roughly linear way with age. Unsorted PBMCs blocked a conclusive comparison of naive and antigen-experienced cells. It was held that diversity estimates obtained from one million T cells represented underestimates. Expanded clonotype shifts may have been confounded, as the donors had an unknown CMV status.

Together with a sample-barcoded 5' primer, a J-beta primer mix was included in a second PCR lasting roughly 6 to 12 cycles. One entry per CDR3 protein results from TCRdb running MiXCR on the 5' RACE reads. The profile covers 500,000 to 600,000 distinct CDR3 sequences, with approximately 30% appearing a single time and less than 20% taken by the ten largest. This clonotype was counted a few times. Antigen specificity is unknown. With 5 bases clipped from V and 0 bases from J, the junction kept 1 base outside the gene matches. CDR1 is DFQATT and CDR2 is SNEGSKA in the germline V gene (reference sequence). CDR3 length: 13 amino acids.

This chain links TRBV20-1 with TRBJ2-7; TRBD2 matches at 10 bases. The sequence was obtained from a woman in her seventies in good health. The sample comprised blood. CDR3 sequence (DNA): TGCAGTGCTCTAGCGGGGGCCTCCTACGAGCAGTACTTC. Its translation is CSALAGASYEQYF.